This TCR beta chain was sequenced for a study of blood T cell repertoires in COVID-19. There are 15 residues in the CDR3. V trimming: 4 bases; J trimming: 6 bases; junction bases outside the gene matches: 6. The V gene's germline CDR1 is LGHNA and CDR2 YSLEER. Authors' methods: Estimates of nucleated cell counts were drawn from the amplification of reference gene primers. Only in-frame clones appear in the TCRdb table, and some are missing; sequencing was by immunoSEQ multiplex PCR. Clonal size and the V and J genes are those of that table, whereas D and trimming came from the DNA. The sample carries 250,000 to 350,000 clones, 88% recorded once. Clinical history reported by participants formed the basis on which cohorts were assigned.

The genes are TRBV4-3 and TRBJ1-4; 9 bases map to TRBD1. The sample taken for sequencing was PBMCs or T cells enriched from blood (not recorded which). The sequence was collected from a woman in her 30s who had recovered from COVID-19. In DNA form, the CDR3 reads TGCGCCAGCAGCCGGGGACAGGGCTGGGATGAAAAACTGTTTTTT. It translates to CASSRGQGWDEKLFF.